This passage covers 14 T cell receptor beta chains from one sample sequenced in a study of radiation and T cells in renal cell carcinoma. The method was immunoSEQ multiplex PCR; TCRdb's version includes in-frame clones alone and lacks a portion of them. This repertoire shows 75,000 to 95,000 clones, 70% to 90% found once; its top ten account for just under 9.5%. Described time point: blood 4 weeks post-SBRT, at nephrectomy. Treatment here: 15 Gy SBRT to primary tumor, nephrectomy 4 weeks later. Sequences were derived from blood, sampled from a patient whose treatment included radiotherapy and nephrectomy. The receptor set was obtained from a man aged 45-65 years with renal cell carcinoma.

In regard to this clone: One junction end disagrees with the germline gene, perhaps due to a read error. V usage is TRBV7-7 and J usage is TRBJ2-1; D might be TRBD1 (6 bases). Looked up from germline, CDR1 is SSHAT and CDR2 is FNYEAQ (reference sequence). This CDR3 spans 18 amino acids. The CDR3 loop is CASSLLQGPHGAYNEQFF. In nucleotides, the CDR3 is TGTGCTAGCAGCTTACTTCAGGGGCCCCACGGGGCCTACAATGAGCAGTTCTTC.

This clone has just one count. The J gene is TRBJ1-1, the V gene TRBV4-2; 12 bases map to TRBD1. There are 17 residues in the CDR3. CDR1 LGHNA and CDR2 YNFKEQ come from the germline V gene. V was pared by 6 bases and J by 1 base, with 9 bases of the junction left unmatched. CDR3 sequence: CASRPGTGGNENTEAFF. Written as DNA, the CDR3 is TGTGCCAGCAGACCCGGGACAGGGGGCAACGAGAACACTGAAGCTTTCTTT.

In its sample, this clone was seen once. This chain uses TRBV7-2 with TRBJ2-1; TRBD1 matches at 11 bases. V dropped 0 bases and J dropped 5; count of bases not matched to a gene: 3. The CDR3 covers 16 residues. The germline CDR1 and CDR2 sequences are SGHTA and FQGNSA. CDR3: CASSLAPGQGDNEQFF. CDR3 sequence (DNA): TGTGCCAGCAGCTTAGCCCCGGGACAGGGGGACAATGAGCAGTTCTTC.

The chain couples TRBV7-2 to TRBJ2-5; tentatively, D is TRBD2 (7 bases). V lost 5 bases and J lost 4, with 17 bases in between. The germline V gene has CDR1 SGHTA and CDR2 FQGNSA. This CDR3 is 15 amino acids long. This chain's CDR3 is CASSPQRGGGETQYF. Written as DNA, the CDR3 is TGTGCCAGCAGCCCACAAAGGGGGGGCGGAGAGACCCAGTACTTC.

CDR3 sequence: CACRDTLNSPLHF. For the CDR3, the DNA is TGTGCCTGTAGGGACACACTTAATTCACCCCTCCACTTT. This chain uses TRBV30 with TRBJ1-6; TRBD1 might be the D (6 bases). The CDR3 has 13 residues. V was shortened by 6 bases and J by 6 bases, with 12 bases between the two germline ends. Germline values: CDR1 GTSNPN, CDR2 SVGIG (reference sequence).

This chain links TRBV6-5 with TRBJ1-2; tentatively, D is TRBD1 (5 bases). Trimming removed 5 bases at V and 8 bases at J, with 18 bases between. Germline CDR1 and CDR2: MNHEY and SVGAGI. This CDR3 has 14 residues. CDR3 nucleotides: TGTGCCAGCAGTCCCCAGGGTGGGGCGGGGGGCTACACCTTC. It translates to CASSPQGGAGGYTF.

This rearrangement joins TRBV4-1 to TRBJ1-1; 11 bases map to TRBD1. Germline CDR1 reads MGHRA; CDR2 reads YSYEKL. V gave up 2 bases and J gave up 6 bases; unmatched junction bases: 5. The CDR3 totals 15 residues. Here the CDR3 reads CASSQIPGQGAEAFF. Written as DNA, the CDR3 is TGCGCCAGCAGCCAAATCCCGGGACAGGGGGCTGAAGCTTTCTTT.

The J gene is TRBJ1-4, the V gene TRBV21-1. TRBV21-1 is annotated as a pseudogene. CDR3 length: 20 amino acids. CDR3 sequence: CASSDETRGGRLNGNEKLFF. The CDR3 coding sequence is TGTGCCAGCAGCGATGAAACGAGGGGAGGGCGGCTGAATGGGAATGAAAAACTGTTTTTT.

The chain is built from TRBV5-1 and TRBJ2-3; TRBD2 aligns across 7 bases. Trimming took 1 base from V and 6 from J; bases not matched to a gene: 5. Germline V gene data show CDR1 as SGHRS and CDR2 as YFSETQ. The CDR3 runs to 14 residues. CDR3 sequence: CASSLPSGGDTQYF. The CDR3 DNA reads as TGCGCCAGCAGCTTGCCTAGCGGTGGGGATACGCAGTATTTT. The full variable domain, with the rest looked up from reference TRBV5-1 and TRBJ2-3, is KAGVTQTPRYLIKTRGQQVTLSCSPISGHRSVSWYQQTPGQGLQFLFEYFSETQRNKGNFPGRFSGRQFSNSRSEMNVSTLELGDSALYLCASSLPSGGDTQYFGPGTRLTVL.

This clone has a single count. This chain uses TRBV18 with TRBJ1-5, with 9 bases fitting TRBD1. The CDR3 extends over 15 amino acids. Germline CDR1 KGHSH, CDR2 LQKENI. After removal of 3 bases from V and 4 bases from J, the junction contained 4 bases not matched to a gene. The CDR3 spells CASSPPGTGNQPQHF. As DNA, the CDR3 is TGTGCCAGCTCACCGCCTGGGACAGGGAATCAGCCCCAGCATTTT.

This clone was recorded only once. V gene TRBV5-1 combines with J gene TRBJ2-7; no reliable D call. V lost 4 bases and J 0 bases, leaving 11 bases between the germline ends. The germline gives CDR1 SGHRS, CDR2 YFSETQ. The CDR3 is 14 residues long. The CDR3 DNA reads as TGCGCCAGCAGCCTGGCAGCCCTCTCCTACGAGCAGTACTTC. Translation gives CASSLAALSYEQYF. The full variable domain, in which reference TRBV5-1 and TRBJ2-7 provide the parts outside the CDR3, is KAGVTQTPRYLIKTRGQQVTLSCSPISGHRSVSWYQQTPGQGLQFLFEYFSETQRNKGNFPGRFSGRQFSNSRSEMNVSTLELGDSALYLCASSLAALSYEQYFGPGTRLTVT.

The genes are TRBV5-1 and TRBJ2-7, with D hard to call. Between the trimmed V and J ends, which lost 0 bases and 6 bases, there was a span of 13 bases. From germline, CDR1 is SGHRS and CDR2 YFSETQ. The CDR3 loop spans 14 amino acids. The CDR3 spells CASSLALLTAEQYF. The DNA for the CDR3 is TGCGCCAGCAGCTTGGCTCTTCTCACAGCCGAGCAGTACTTC.

This clone was observed a few times. The rearrangement uses TRBV4-1 and TRBJ2-5; 9 nucleotides agree with TRBD2. Unmatched junction bases numbered 5, after V lost 1 base and J lost 5 bases. CDR3 length: 15 amino acids. In germline, CDR1 is MGHRA, CDR2 YSYEKL. Written as DNA, the CDR3 is TGCGCCAGCAGCCAAGTCGGTACTAGCGGGGAGACCCAGTACTTC. This sequence encodes CASSQVGTSGETQYF.

This chain uses TRBV2 with TRBJ1-2; D may be TRBD1 (5 bases). This CDR3 contains 13 residues. Germline values: CDR1 SNHLY, CDR2 FYNNEI. V shed 6 bases and J shed 2 bases, with 10 bases lying between them. CDR3 nucleotides: TGTGCCAGCAGGGGGGGACCGAACTATGGCTACACCTTC. Its protein product is CASRGGPNYGYTF.